This is a list of T cell receptor beta chains from one sample in a study of T cells in Graves' hyperthyroidism and ophthalmopathy. TCRdb independently ran MiXCR on the multiplex PCR reads; one entry per CDR3 protein. In the table there are a few hundred thousand distinct CDR3 sequences, approximately 14% of which are singletons. Sequencing was performed on blood. The receptors originated from a woman aged 40 to 50 with Graves' ophthalmopathy. The CDR3 runs from the conserved cysteine through the conserved F or W. The D gene is left open where the match is weak. Only part of the rows carry a size: once, few, many, or a class if the clone is expanded.

TRBD1	TRBV7-9	TRBJ2-5	.	CASSLRDRAQETQYF	TGTGCCAGCAGTCTTCGGGACAGGGCCCAAGAGACCCAGTACTTC
.	TRBV7-2	TRBJ1-2	many	CASSLSRRPNYGYTF	TGTGCCAGCAGCTTAAGTCGCAGACCTAACTATGGCTACACCTTC
.	TRBV11-2	TRBJ1-2	many	CASSTSPVDLAGYTF	TGTGCCAGCAGCACGAGCCCGGTCGACCTAGCGGGCTACACCTTC
TRBD2	TRBV7-2	TRBJ2-3	many	CASSLVGASGRYTQYF	TGTGCCAGCAGCTTAGTGGGTGCTAGCGGGAGGTATACGCAGTATTTT
TRBD2	TRBV20-1	TRBJ2-1	many	CSAVAGGGNNEQFF	TGCAGTGCTGTAGCGGGAGGGGGTAACAATGAGCAGTTCTTC
TRBD1	TRBV10-2	TRBJ2-1	many	CASGVTGPYNEQFF	TGCGCCAGCGGTGTGACAGGGCCCTACAATGAGCAGTTCTTC
TRBD1	TRBV6-6	TRBJ2-7	many	CASSYSFPGQGLDEQYF	TGTGCCAGCAGTTACTCGTTCCCGGGACAGGGACTGGACGAGCAGTACTTC
TRBD2	TRBV7-6	TRBJ2-7	many	CASSLAMRTSGSYEQYF	TGTGCCAGCAGCTTAGCGATGCGGACTAGCGGCTCCTACGAGCAGTACTTC
TRBD2	TRBV12-3/TRBV12-4	TRBJ2-1	many	CASSGASGRAYNEQFF	TGTGCCAGCAGTGGTGCTAGCGGGAGGGCCTACAATGAGCAGTTCTTC
.	TRBV19	TRBJ1-1	few	CASSSRAVAEAFF	TGTGCCAGTAGCTCCAGGGCTGTCGCTGAAGCTTTCTTT
TRBD2	TRBV28	TRBJ2-5	many	CASREAREGRETQYF	TGTGCCAGCAGAGAAGCCCGGGAGGGGCGGGAGACCCAGTACTTC
.	TRBV30	TRBJ2-7	few	CAWRRDLPSEQYF	TGTGCCTGGAGAAGAGACTTGCCGTCCGAGCAGTACTTC
.	TRBV7-9	TRBJ1-2	many	CASSNRDKRSYGYTF	TGTGCCAGCAGCAACCGGGACAAACGTAGCTATGGCTACACCTTC
.	TRBV3-1	TRBJ2-7	.	CASSQDPRYEQYF	TGTGCCAGCAGCCAAGATCCCCGTTACGAGCAGTACTTC
TRBD1	TRBV6-2/TRBV6-3	TRBJ1-5	.	CASSYKRQGGILSGDQPQHF	TGTGCCAGCAGTTACAAGAGACAGGGAGGAATACTATCAGGGGATCAGCCCCAGCATTTT
TRBD1	TRBV12-3/TRBV12-4	TRBJ1-4	many	CASSTGGGEKLFF	TGTGCCAGCAGTACAGGGGGCGGTGAAAAACTGTTTTTT
.	TRBV15	TRBJ2-2	many	CAVEGGPSRDTGELFF	TGTGCCGTTGAGGGGGGCCCGTCACGGGACACCGGGGAGCTGTTTTTT
.	TRBV20-1	TRBJ2-3	.	CSADPPLGRSTDTQYF	TGCAGTGCTGACCCCCCCCTTGGGCGGAGCACAGATACGCAGTATTTT
TRBD1	TRBV11-2	TRBJ1-4	many	CASSKGQGRNEKLFF	TGTGCCAGCAGCAAAGGACAGGGGCGAAATGAAAAACTGTTTTTT
.	TRBV5-6	TRBJ1-2	many	CASSLIGQIDTHGYTF	TGTGCCAGCAGCTTAATAGGCCAGATCGACACCCATGGCTACACCTTC
TRBD1	TRBV5-6	TRBJ1-3	few	CASSLEGTGMTGNTIYF	TGTGCCAGCAGCTTGGAGGGGACAGGGATGACTGGAAACACCATATATTTT
TRBD1	TRBV20-1	TRBJ1-6	.	CSARQPGQGGSPLHF	TGCAGTGCTAGACAGCCCGGACAGGGCGGCTCACCCCTCCACTTT
.	TRBV6-1	TRBJ1-5	.	CASKVEPLSNQPQHF	TGTGCCAGCAAGGTGGAGCCCCTTAGCAATCAGCCCCAGCATTTT
TRBD1	TRBV7-9	TRBJ2-3	few	CASSLAPGTGAGDTQYF	TGTGCCAGCAGCTTAGCCCCCGGGACAGGGGCTGGAGATACGCAGTATTTT
.	TRBV12-3/TRBV12-4	TRBJ1-2	few	CASSLLQGRGGYTF	TGTGCCAGCAGTTTATTACAGGGCCGTGGGGGCTACACCTTC
.	TRBV30	TRBJ1-1	few	CAWKRPAEAFF	TGTGCCTGGAAGAGGCCGGCTGAAGCTTTCTTT
TRBD1	TRBV10-3	TRBJ2-1	few	CAISEPTLGQGSRNEQFF	TGTGCCATCAGTGAGCCAACCTTAGGACAGGGGTCCCGGAATGAGCAGTTCTTC